The rows below give T cell receptor beta chains drawn from one sample of a study of identical twins. Each CDR3 protein gets one entry after TCRdb re-called the 5' RACE reads with MiXCR. This table holds around 240,000 distinct CDR3 sequences, approximately 7% found once. This sample was shared with a second study, whose subject was yellow fever vaccine responses in identical twins.

Sample: memory (CD45RO+) T cells sorted from blood. These receptors originate from a woman aged 18 to 35 in good health. Both conserved end residues are part of each CDR3. The order of the fields is V gene, CDR3 length, D gene, J gene, clone size, CDR3 DNA, CDR3 protein. D genes are given only for firm matches. Expanded clones are given a class, and other clones once, few, many or no size at all.

>TRBV4-1|19|.|TRBJ1-2|few
TGCGCCAGCAGCCAAGATTGGAGGGGATCTACCTCCAACTTCTATGGCTACACCTTC
CASSQDWRGSTSNFYGYTF
>TRBV19|12|.|TRBJ1-1|few
TGTGCCAGTAGGTGGGGGAACACTGAAGCTTTCTTT
CASRWGNTEAFF
>TRBV12-3/TRBV12-4|12|.|TRBJ2-1|many
TGTGCCAGCAGCCCGGGGGCGAATGAGCAGTTCTTC
CASSPGANEQFF
>TRBV10-1|15|.|TRBJ2-2|few
TGCGCCAGCAGTGAGGTGGGCGCGGGCACCGGGGAGCTGTTTTTT
CASSEVGAGTGELFF
>TRBV7-9|13|.|TRBJ1-1|medium-sized
TGTGCCAGCAGGTCACAGGGGAACACTGAAGCTTTCTTT
CASRSQGNTEAFF
>TRBV28|14|.|TRBJ1-1|.
TGTGCCAGCACCATCACACGGATGAACACTGAAGCTTTCTTT
CASTITRMNTEAFF
>TRBV13|16|.|TRBJ1-6|few
TGTGCCAGCACCAAAAGGGGGGCCTCCTATAATTCACCCCTCCACTTT
CASTKRGASYNSPLHF
>TRBV9|16|.|TRBJ2-4|few
TGTGCCAGCAGCCCCATGGTGGGGGTAGCCAAAAACATTCAGTACTTC
CASSPMVGVAKNIQYF
>TRBV21-1|16|.|TRBJ2-7|few
TGTGCCAGCAGCAATCAGACGACAGGGGAGGAGGACGAGCAGTACTTC
CASSNQTTGEEDEQYF
>TRBV5-1|14|.|TRBJ1-6|many
TGCGCCAGCAGCTTGGGGAGTTATAATTCACCCCTCCACTTT
CASSLGSYNSPLHF
>TRBV12-3/TRBV12-4|13|.|TRBJ1-4|many
TGTGCCAGCGACGGAGGGGGGAATGAAAAACTGTTTTTT
CASDGGGNEKLFF
>TRBV10-3|14|.|TRBJ2-5|.
TGTGCCATCAGTGAGGGGAATAATCAAGAGACCCAGTACTTC
CAISEGNNQETQYF
>TRBV11-3|17|.|TRBJ2-2|few
TGTGCCAGCAGCTTGGCAGGGGCAACTATTCCATCCGGGGAGCTTTTTTTT
CASSLAGATIPSGELFF
>TRBV18|12|.|TRBJ1-2|.
TGTGCCAGCTCCCCAGAAGGCTATGGCTACACCTTC
CASSPEGYGYTF
>TRBV15|15|TRBD2|TRBJ2-3|.
TGTGCCACGCGACCGGGACTAGCGGACACAGATACGCAGTATTTT
CATRPGLADTDTQYF
>TRBV28|18|.|TRBJ2-3|many
TGTGCCAGCAGTCCCCTCGGGAGGGACAGCGTTAGCACAGATACGCAGTATTTT
CASSPLGRDSVSTDTQYF
>TRBV5-6|15|TRBD1|TRBJ1-2|few
TGTGCCAGCAGCATGCTCGGGACAGATAACTATGGCTACACCTTC
CASSMLGTDNYGYTF
>TRBV7-9|15|TRBD1|TRBJ2-3|many
TGTGCCAGCAGCTTTCGGACAGGGGTCACAGATACGCAGTATTTT
CASSFRTGVTDTQYF
>TRBV6-4|16|TRBD1|TRBJ2-1|many
TGTGCCAGCAGTGACTCGACAGGGGACTCCTCCAATGAGCAGTTCTTC
CASSDSTGDSSNEQFF
>TRBV7-8|13|.|TRBJ1-2|many
TGTGCCAGCATGGGGTTTGGGGGCTATGGCTACACCTTC
CASMGFGGYGYTF
>TRBV5-5|13|TRBD1|TRBJ2-7|.
TGTGCCAGCAGCTCGACAGGGATTATCGAGCAGTACTTC
CASSSTGIIEQYF
>TRBV24-1|16|TRBD2|TRBJ2-2|many
TGTGCCACCAGCCCCTGGGCTAGCGGGGGCATGGGGGAGCTGTTTTTT
CATSPWASGGMGELFF
>TRBV5-1|13|.|TRBJ1-2|many
TGCGCCAGCAGCTTGGTTGGGAACTATGGCTACACCTTC
CASSLVGNYGYTF
>TRBV29-1|12|.|TRBJ2-3|few
TGCAGCGTCTCGGGGGCCACAGATACGCAGTATTTT
CSVSGATDTQYF
>TRBV7-9|16|TRBD2|TRBJ2-7|few
TGTGCCAGCAGCTTAAAGGAGACTAGCGGATCCTACGAGCAGTACTTC
CASSLKETSGSYEQYF
>TRBV3-1|16|TRBD2|TRBJ2-7|many
TGTGCCAGCAGCCAAGATGCGAGCGGGACTCGACGCGAGCAGTACTTC
CASSQDASGTRREQYF
>TRBV20-1|17|TRBD2|TRBJ2-3|.
TGCAGTGCTAGAACTAGCGGGAGACTTTTTAGCACAGATACGCAGTATTTT
CSARTSGRLFSTDTQYF
>TRBV24-1|15|.|TRBJ2-5|few
TGTGCCACCAGTGGAGCGGACGGCCACCAAGAGACCCAGTACTTC
CATSGADGHQETQYF